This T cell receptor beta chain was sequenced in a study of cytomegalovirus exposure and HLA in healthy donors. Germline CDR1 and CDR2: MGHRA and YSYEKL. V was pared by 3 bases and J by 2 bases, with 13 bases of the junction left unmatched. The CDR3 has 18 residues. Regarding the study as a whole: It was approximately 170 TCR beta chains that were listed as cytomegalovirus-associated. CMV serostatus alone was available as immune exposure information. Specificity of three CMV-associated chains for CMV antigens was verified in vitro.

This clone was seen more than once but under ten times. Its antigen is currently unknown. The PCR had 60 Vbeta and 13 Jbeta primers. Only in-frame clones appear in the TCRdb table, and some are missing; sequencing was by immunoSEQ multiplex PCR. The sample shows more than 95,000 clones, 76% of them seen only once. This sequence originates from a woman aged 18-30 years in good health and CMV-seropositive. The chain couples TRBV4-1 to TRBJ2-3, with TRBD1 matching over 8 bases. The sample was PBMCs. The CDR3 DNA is TGCGCCAGCAGCCATGATGATCCGGGACAGGAAAACACAGATACGCAGTATTTT. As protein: CASSHDDPGQENTDTQYF.